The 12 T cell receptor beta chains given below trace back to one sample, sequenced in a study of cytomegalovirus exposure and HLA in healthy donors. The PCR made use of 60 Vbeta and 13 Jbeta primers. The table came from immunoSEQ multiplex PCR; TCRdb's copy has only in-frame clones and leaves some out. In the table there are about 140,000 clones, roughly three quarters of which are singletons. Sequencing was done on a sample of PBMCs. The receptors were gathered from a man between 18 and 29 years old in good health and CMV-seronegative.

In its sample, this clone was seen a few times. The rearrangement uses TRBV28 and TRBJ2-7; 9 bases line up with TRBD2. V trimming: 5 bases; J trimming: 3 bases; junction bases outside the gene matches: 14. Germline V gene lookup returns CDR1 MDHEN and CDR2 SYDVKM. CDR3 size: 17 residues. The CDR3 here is CASSPIRPSGVFYEQYF. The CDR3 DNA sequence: TGTGCCAGCAGTCCAATCCGCCCTAGCGGGGTATTCTACGAGCAGTACTTC.

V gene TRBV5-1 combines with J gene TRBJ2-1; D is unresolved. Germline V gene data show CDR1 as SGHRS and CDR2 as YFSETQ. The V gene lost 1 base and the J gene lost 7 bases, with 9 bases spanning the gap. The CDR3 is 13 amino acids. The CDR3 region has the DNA TGCGCCAGCAGCTTGATACTCGGGAATGAGCAGTTCTTC. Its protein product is CASSLILGNEQFF.

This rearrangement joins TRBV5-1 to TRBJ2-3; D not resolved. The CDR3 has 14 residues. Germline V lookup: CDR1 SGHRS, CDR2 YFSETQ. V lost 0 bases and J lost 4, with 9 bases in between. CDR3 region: CASSLAGTSDTQYF. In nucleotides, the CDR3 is TGCGCCAGCAGCTTGGCGGGTACATCAGATACGCAGTATTTT.

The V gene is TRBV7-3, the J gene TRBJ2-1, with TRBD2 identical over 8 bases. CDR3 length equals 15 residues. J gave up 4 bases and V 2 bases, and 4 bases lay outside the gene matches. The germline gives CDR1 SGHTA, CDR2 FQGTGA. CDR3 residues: CASSLALAAYNEQFF. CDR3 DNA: TGTGCCAGCAGCTTAGCACTAGCGGCTTACAATGAGCAGTTCTTC. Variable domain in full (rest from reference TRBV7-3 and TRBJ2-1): GAGVSQTPSNKVTEKGKYVELRCDPISGHTALYWYRQSLGQGPEFLIYFQGTGAADDSGLPNDRFFAVRPEGSVSTLKIQRTERGDSAVYLCASSLALAAYNEQFFGPGTRLTVL.

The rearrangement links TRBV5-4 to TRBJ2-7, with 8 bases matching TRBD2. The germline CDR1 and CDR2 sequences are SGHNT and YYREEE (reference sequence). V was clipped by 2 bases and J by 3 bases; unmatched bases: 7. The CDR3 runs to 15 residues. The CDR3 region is CASSFTGLGLYEQYF. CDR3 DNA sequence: TGTGCCAGCAGCTTCACGGGACTAGGGCTCTACGAGCAGTACTTC.

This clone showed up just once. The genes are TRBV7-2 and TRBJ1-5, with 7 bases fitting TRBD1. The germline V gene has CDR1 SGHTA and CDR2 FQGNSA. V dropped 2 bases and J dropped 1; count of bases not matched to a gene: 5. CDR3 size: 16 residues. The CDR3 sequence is CASSLPGRGSNQPQHF. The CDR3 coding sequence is TGTGCCAGCAGCTTACCTGGCAGGGGGAGCAATCAGCCCCAGCATTTT.

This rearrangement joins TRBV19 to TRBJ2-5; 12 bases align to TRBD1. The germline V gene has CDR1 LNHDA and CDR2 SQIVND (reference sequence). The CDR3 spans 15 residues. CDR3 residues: CAAGDRGLGMETQYF. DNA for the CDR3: TGTGCAGCAGGGGACAGGGGGCTTGGGATGGAGACCCAGTACTTC.

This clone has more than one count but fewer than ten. The CDR3 reads CASSQSPFLGLNTEAFF. In DNA form, the CDR3 reads TGCGCCAGCAGCCAAAGCCCCTTCTTGGGCTTGAACACTGAAGCTTTCTTT. The V gene is TRBV4-1, the J gene TRBJ1-1; D is uncertain. V lost 2 bases to trimming and J lost 0 bases, with 16 bases between them. The CDR3 loop spans 17 amino acids. Germline CDR1 MGHRA, CDR2 YSYEKL.

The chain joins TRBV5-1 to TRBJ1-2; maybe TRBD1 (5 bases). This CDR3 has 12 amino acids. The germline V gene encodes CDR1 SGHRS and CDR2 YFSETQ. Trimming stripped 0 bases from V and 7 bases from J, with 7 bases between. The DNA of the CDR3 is TGCGCCAGCAGCTTGGTGGGGGGTGGCTACACCTTC. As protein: CASSLVGGGYTF.

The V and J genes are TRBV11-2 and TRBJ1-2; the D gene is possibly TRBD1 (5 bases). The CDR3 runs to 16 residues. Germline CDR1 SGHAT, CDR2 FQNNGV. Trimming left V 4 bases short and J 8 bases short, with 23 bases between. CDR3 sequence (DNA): TGTGCCAGCAGCTCCACTATAATCCAGGGATCCCAGGGCTACACCTTC. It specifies CASSSTIIQGSQGYTF.

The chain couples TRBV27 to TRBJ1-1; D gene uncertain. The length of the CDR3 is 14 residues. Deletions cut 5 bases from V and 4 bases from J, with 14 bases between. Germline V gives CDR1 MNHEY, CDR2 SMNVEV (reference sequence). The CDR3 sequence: CASSLGRGITEAFF. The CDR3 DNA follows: TGTGCCAGCAGTCTTGGACGGGGAATCACTGAAGCTTTCTTT.

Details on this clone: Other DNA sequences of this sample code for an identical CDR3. CDR3 region: CASSLVRQGNTIYF. The CDR3, as DNA: TGTGCCAGCAGCTTAGTACGGCAGGGGAACACCATATATTTT. This rearrangement joins TRBV11-2 to TRBJ1-3; maybe TRBD1 (6 bases). Germline V gives CDR1 SGHAT, CDR2 FQNNGV. The V end lost 1 base, the J end lost 7 bases, and 11 bases lay between the germline ends. CDR3 length: 14 residues.